The source of this TCR beta chain is a study of control samples from healthy donors and cancer patients. The repertoire was sequenced with immunoSEQ multiplex PCR; TCRdb's copy has only in-frame clones and lacks some. The data contain 120,000 to 150,000 clones, around 90% of them singletons. A remark on this clone: One end of the junction does not line up with germline, which may come from a read error.

This CDR3 is 14 amino acids long. The germline CDR1 and CDR2 sequences are SNHLY and FYNNEI. The J gene is TRBJ2-4, the V gene TRBV2; 9 bases fit TRBD2. Sequencing was done on a sample of blood. This receptor was obtained from a man aged 30 to 39 in good health. The CDR3 nucleotides are TGTGCCAGCAGTGAATTAGCGGGAGACGGGAGGGGGCACTTC. This codes for CASSELAGDGRGHF. The entire variable domain, with the rest obtained from reference TRBV2 and TRBJ2-4, is as follows: EPEVTQTPSHQVTQMGQEVILRCVPISNHLYFYWYRQILGQKVEFLVSFYNNEISEKSEIFDDQFSVERPDGSNFTLKIRSTKLEDSAMYFCASSELAGDGRGHFGAGTRLSVL.